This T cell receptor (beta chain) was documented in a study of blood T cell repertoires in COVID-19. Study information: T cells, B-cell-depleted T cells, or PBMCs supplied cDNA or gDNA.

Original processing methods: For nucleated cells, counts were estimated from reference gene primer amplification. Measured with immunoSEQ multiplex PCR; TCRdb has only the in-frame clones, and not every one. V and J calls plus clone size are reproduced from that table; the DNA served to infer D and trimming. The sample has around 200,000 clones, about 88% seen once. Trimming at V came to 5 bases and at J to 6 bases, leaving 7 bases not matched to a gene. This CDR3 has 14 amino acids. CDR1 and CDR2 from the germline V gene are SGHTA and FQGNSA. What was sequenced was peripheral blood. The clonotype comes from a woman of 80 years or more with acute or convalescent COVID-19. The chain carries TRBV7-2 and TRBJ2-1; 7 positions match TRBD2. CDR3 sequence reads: CASSPGLPSNEQFF. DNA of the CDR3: TGTGCCAGCAGCCCGGGACTACCCTCCAATGAGCAGTTCTTC.